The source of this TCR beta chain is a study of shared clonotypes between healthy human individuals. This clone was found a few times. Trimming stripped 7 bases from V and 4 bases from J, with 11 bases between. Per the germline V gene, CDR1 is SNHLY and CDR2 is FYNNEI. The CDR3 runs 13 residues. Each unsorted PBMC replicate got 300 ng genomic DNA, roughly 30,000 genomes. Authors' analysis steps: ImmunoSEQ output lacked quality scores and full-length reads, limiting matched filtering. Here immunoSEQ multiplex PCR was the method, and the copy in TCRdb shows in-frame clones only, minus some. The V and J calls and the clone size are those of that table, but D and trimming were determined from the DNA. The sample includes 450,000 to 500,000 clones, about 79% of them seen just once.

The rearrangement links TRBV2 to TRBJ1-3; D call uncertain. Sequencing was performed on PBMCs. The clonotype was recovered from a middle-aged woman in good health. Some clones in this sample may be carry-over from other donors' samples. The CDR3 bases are TGTGCCAGCAACGGAGGCTCCGGAAACACCATATATTTT. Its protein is CASNGGSGNTIYF.